A selection of T cell receptor beta chains follows, all from one sample in a study of T cell responses to AZD1222 COVID-19 vaccine. Data came from immunoSEQ multiplex PCR; TCRdb stores just in-frame clones and leaves some out. In the table there are 150,000 to 200,000 clones, about 90% of which are singletons. The sequences come from peripheral blood, collected on day 0 of AZD1222 vaccination. These receptors all stem from an adult in good health. CDR3s include the opening cysteine and the closing phenylalanine or tryptophan.

v_call	j_call	cdr3_aa
TRBV11-2	TRBJ2-7	CASSLDFNEQYF
TRBV30	TRBJ1-2	CAWSVGGPYGYTF
TRBV2	TRBJ2-7	CASARQGTQSYEQYF
TRBV5-1	TRBJ2-7	CASSFAQGYEQYF
TRBV5-6	TRBJ2-7	CASSSLTGADYYEQYF
TRBV7-9	TRBJ1-5	CASSMWDNQPQHF
TRBV9	TRBJ2-7	CASSVGAGGHYEQYF
TRBV15	TRBJ1-5	CATSRTPPGVQPQHF
TRBV28	TRBJ1-2	CASSLPRASAGGYTF
TRBV28	TRBJ1-5	CASAGLANQPQHF
TRBV6-2/TRBV6-3	TRBJ2-3	CASSYRRGSDTQYF
TRBV27	TRBJ1-2	CASSLYTPDRVNYGYTF
TRBV11-2	TRBJ1-2	CASSHDTF
TRBV3-1/TRBV3-2	TRBJ1-6	CASSQVMGQNSPLHF
TRBV28	TRBJ1-1	CASSLRDSLRAFF
TRBV7-9	TRBJ2-7	CASSPGWGTYEQYF
TRBV5-6	TRBJ1-2	CASSLEGRGIGYTF
TRBV25-1	TRBJ2-3	CASSGRAGFREVTDTQYF
TRBV6-5	TRBJ2-2	CASVQGLTNTGELFF
TRBV20-1	TRBJ1-2	CSAVKGYGYTF
TRBV19	TRBJ1-1	CASRSLTVNTEAFF
TRBV19	TRBJ1-6	CASRDPRVDSPLHF
TRBV30	TRBJ1-3	CAWSVPGLYSGNTIYF
TRBV4-3	TRBJ2-1	CASSHFHGGEQFF
TRBV6-1	TRBJ2-7	CASSEEAGGSYEQYF
TRBV27	TRBJ2-7	CASSLSLLASHEQYF
TRBV6-5	TRBJ1-1	CASSWRSGNTEAFF
TRBV5-4	TRBJ1-5	CASSLDTGQPQHF
TRBV5-4	TRBJ2-1	CASSPGGASQFF
TRBV5-1	TRBJ2-2	CASSDYTGELFF
TRBV2	TRBJ1-5	CASSPGQAYSNQPQHF
TRBV7-8	TRBJ2-3	CASSSPGRGGSDTQYF
TRBV6-6	TRBJ1-4	CASSFGTGGRGKLFF
TRBV12-3/TRBV12-4	TRBJ2-3	CVTSPSTDTQYF
TRBV5-1	TRBJ1-4	CASSLWDRGLTNEKLFF
TRBV19	TRBJ2-1	CASSAQGPGYNEQFF
TRBV7-2	TRBJ1-1	CASSSLTEGTEAFF
TRBV19	TRBJ2-1	CASSKPGQSEFF
TRBV19	TRBJ1-2	CASSMARGYGYTF
TRBV10-1	TRBJ2-3	CARRGQGIADTQYF
TRBV18	TRBJ2-5	CASSSTGPGQVLRGETQYF
TRBV19	TRBJ1-5	CASSIGTGGQPQHF
TRBV4-3	TRBJ2-1	CASSQEGGRQSEQFF
TRBV30	TRBJ2-2	CAWSVRGGTGELFF
TRBV5-1	TRBJ2-3	CASSPLAGTDTQYF
TRBV6-5	TRBJ2-7	CASRVGASYEQYF
TRBV7-9	TRBJ1-2	CASSSQWDFSYGYTF
TRBV3-1/TRBV3-2	TRBJ2-3	CASSRWDRGTDTQYF
TRBV4-2	TRBJ1-3	CASSQPPGRDTIYF
TRBV19	TRBJ2-7	CASSIRTGGQYEQYF
TRBV4-1	TRBJ1-5	CASSQTIIRGASNQPQHF
TRBV28	TRBJ1-5	CASSSGAAGATDQPQHF
TRBV6-2/TRBV6-3	TRBJ2-7	CASSYGTASYEQYF